These T cell receptor beta chains were read from a single sample in a study of human T cells and chemical hapten exposure. MiXCR, applied by TCRdb to the RACE reads, yields one record per CDR3 protein. Counted here are roughly 53,000 distinct CDR3 sequences, approximately 9.9% occurring once; the ten biggest clones make up roughly 15%. The material was whole blood, obtained in connection with sensitization to the hapten diphenylcyclopropenone (DPC). The receptors derive from a woman in her forties with alopecia areata. Some clones in this sample may be carry-over from other donors' samples. Each CDR3 is given with its conserved first and last residue. Fields, in order: clone size, J gene, V gene, CDR3 length, D gene, CDR3 DNA, CDR3 protein. The D gene is left open where the match is weak. Clone size is stated in some rows and not others, as once, few, many or a class when expanded.

>few|TRBJ2-5|TRBV7-8|16|TRBD2
TGTGCCAGCAGCTCGCGCCCGGGACTAGCAGCCGAGACCCAGTACTTC
CASSSRPGLAAETQYF
>NA|TRBJ1-1|TRBV4-1|15|NA
TGCGCCAGCAGCCAAGAATGGAGGGGAGATACTGAAGCTTTCTTT
CASSQEWRGDTEAFF
>NA|TRBJ2-1|TRBV6-4|13|NA
TGTGCCAGCAGTCAGGACAGAAACAATGAGCAGTTCTTC
CASSQDRNNEQFF
>NA|TRBJ2-7|TRBV6-1|13|TRBD1
TGTGCCAGCAATACCGGACAGGGACAGGAGCAGTACTTC
CASNTGQGQEQYF
>NA|TRBJ1-4|TRBV29-1|13|TRBD1
TGCAGCGTTCACGGTACAGGGGGAGAAAAACTGTTTTTT
CSVHGTGGEKLFF
>few|TRBJ2-7|TRBV5-4|11|NA
TGTGCCAGCAGCCAAACCAACGAGCAGTACTTC
CASSQTNEQYF
>many|TRBJ1-1|TRBV6-1|16|NA
TGTGCCAGCAGTGAAGCTGAGAAGGGTATGAACACTGAAGCTTTCTTT
CASSEAEKGMNTEAFF
>many|TRBJ1-1|TRBV5-5|13|NA
TGTGCCAGCAGCTCGATGGGTGTTCCTGAAGCTTTCTTT
CASSSMGVPEAFF
>few|TRBJ1-2|TRBV18|15|NA
TGTGCCAGCTCACGAGAATTACAGGGTTCGGATGGCTACACCTTC
CASSRELQGSDGYTF
>many|TRBJ1-2|TRBV28|16|TRBD1
TGTGCCAGCAGGTTCTCGACCGGACAGGGGATTCGTGGCTACACCTTC
CASRFSTGQGIRGYTF
>few|TRBJ1-1|TRBV18|13|NA
TGTGCCAGCTCACCGGCGGGGGCGAGAGAAGCTTTCTTT
CASSPAGAREAFF
>few|TRBJ2-7|TRBV3-1|15|TRBD1
TGTGCCAGCAGCCAAGCCTTACGGGACAGCTACGAGCAGTACTTC
CASSQALRDSYEQYF
>NA|TRBJ2-2|TRBV11-3|16|NA
TGTGCCAGCAGCCCACAGGACCCCTCGAACACCGGGGAGCTGTTTTTT
CASSPQDPSNTGELFF
>NA|TRBJ2-7|TRBV7-9|15|TRBD1
TGTGCCAGCAGAAAAGGACAGGGGGGACTATACGAGCAGTACTTC
CASRKGQGGLYEQYF
>NA|TRBJ2-5|TRBV7-8|14|NA
TGTGCCAGCAGCTTACCGACAGGACAAGAGACCCAGTACTTC
CASSLPTGQETQYF
>few|TRBJ1-5|TRBV14|14|NA
TGTGCCAGCACCCCGACACCGAGCAATCAGCCCCAGCATTTT
CASTPTPSNQPQHF
>NA|TRBJ2-3|TRBV9|14|NA
TGTGCCAGCAGCGTAGGAGACAGGACAGATACGCAGTATTTT
CASSVGDRTDTQYF
>few|TRBJ2-1|TRBV4-3|17|NA
TGCGCCAGCTCGGATACAAGGGTGGGGAAAGGGTTGAATGAGCAGTTCTTC
CASSDTRVGKGLNEQFF
>many|TRBJ2-1|TRBV5-6|16|NA
TGTGCCAGCAGCTTGGGTCGGGGGAGCTCCTACAATGAGCAGTTCTTC
CASSLGRGSSYNEQFF
>few|TRBJ1-1|TRBV9|15|NA
TGTGCCAGCAGCGCCCACTCGGCGGGGGGCACTGAAGCTTTCTTT
CASSAHSAGGTEAFF
>few|TRBJ2-3|TRBV1|18|NA
TGCACCAGCAGCCAAGAAGTCCGGGGCTCCACTAGCACAGATACGCAGTATTTT
CTSSQEVRGSTSTDTQYF
>NA|TRBJ2-5|TRBV9|15|TRBD2
TGTGCCAGCAGCGCACACCTAGCGGGTTCTGAGACCCAGTACTTC
CASSAHLAGSETQYF
>NA|TRBJ1-3|TRBV5-4|13|NA
TGTGCCAGCAGCTTGGTACAGGGAAACACCATATATTTT
CASSLVQGNTIYF
>NA|TRBJ2-5|TRBV29-1|16|TRBD2
TGCAGCGCCACCGGGACTAGCGGGGTATCTGGTGAGACCCAGTACTTC
CSATGTSGVSGETQYF
>NA|TRBJ1-2|TRBV27|13|NA
TGTGCCAGCAGTTCCCCGGGGGCTTATGGCTACACCTTC
CASSSPGAYGYTF
>many|TRBJ2-4|TRBV19|15|NA
TGTGCCAGTAGCCAGCCACGACGATACAAAAACATTCAGTACTTC
CASSQPRRYKNIQYF
>NA|TRBJ1-1|TRBV6-2/TRBV6-3|11|NA
TGTGCCAGCAGCAAGGACTCCGTGGCTTTCTTT
CASSKDSVAFF